These 25 T cell receptor beta chains were sequenced from one sample in a study of lymphopenia after photon versus proton radiotherapy. Generated by immunoSEQ multiplex PCR, the TCRdb table keeps only in-frame clones and is missing some. The sample includes 25,000 to 30,000 clones, around 81% of them seen just once. The sequencing here drew on peripheral blood, taken from a patient treated with photon-based radiotherapy. All receptors derive from a man aged 50-59 years with gastric cancer.

The chain employs TRBV6-1 and TRBJ2-1; D is ambiguous. The CDR3 spans 13 residues. Germline values: CDR1 MNHNS, CDR2 SASEGT. Trimming shortened V by 0 bases and J by 15 bases, and 15 bases separated the two germline ends. In nucleotides, the CDR3 is TGTGCCAGCAGTGAAGCGGGGAAACTCCCCGCGTTCTTC. Residues: CASSEAGKLPAFF.

This clone has just one count. V and J are TRBV5-1 and TRBJ2-3; D may correspond to TRBD1 or TRBD2 (5 bases each). CDR3 length: 19 residues. V dropped 1 base and J dropped 2 bases, with 23 bases sitting between them. The germline V gene encodes CDR1 SGHRS and CDR2 YFSETQ. The CDR3 region is CASSLFNRKTGPLTDTQYF. Written as DNA, the CDR3 is TGCGCCAGCAGCTTGTTTAATAGGAAAACGGGGCCCCTCACAGATACGCAGTATTTT.

Details on this clone: In the same sample, other DNA sequences code for this CDR3. The rearrangement uses TRBV6-5 and TRBJ1-2; D unclear. Germline V gene data show CDR1 as MNHEY and CDR2 as SVGAGI. CDR3 length: 13 residues. V lost 5 bases, J lost 0 bases, and 7 bases lay in between. DNA for the CDR3: TGTGCCAGCAGTCGAGATCCTAACTATGGCTACACCTTC. Its translation: CASSRDPNYGYTF.

This sequence joins TRBV10-3 and TRBJ1-5; D is possibly TRBD1 (5 bases). The CDR3 extends over 13 amino acids. Looked up from germline, CDR1 is ENHRY and CDR2 is SYGVKD. V lost 6 bases and J lost 2, with 8 bases in between. The CDR3, as DNA: TGTGCCATCAGCAGGGTTGGCAATCAGCCCCAGCATTTT. Its protein is CAISRVGNQPQHF.

The V and J genes are TRBV5-1 and TRBJ1-2; the D gene is possibly TRBD1 (6 bases). The CDR3 extends over 14 amino acids. CDR1 SGHRS and CDR2 YFSETQ come from the germline V gene. Trimming shortened V by 1 base and J by 4 bases, and 11 bases separated the two germline ends. CDR3 sequence (DNA): TGCGCCAGCAGCTTGTCCCGGACAGCCTATGGCTACACCTTC. This gives the protein CASSLSRTAYGYTF. Filled out from reference TRBV5-1 and TRBJ1-2, the complete variable domain reads KAGVTQTPRYLIKTRGQQVTLSCSPISGHRSVSWYQQTPGQGLQFLFEYFSETQRNKGNFPGRFSGRQFSNSRSEMNVSTLELGDSALYLCASSLSRTAYGYTFGSGTRLTVV.

The CDR3 sequence is CASSSDPTSGGLYNEQFF. The CDR3 coding sequence is TGCGCCAGCAGCTCGGATCCGACTAGCGGGGGATTATACAATGAGCAGTTCTTC. This sequence joins TRBV5-1 and TRBJ2-1; 12 bases agree with TRBD2. J lost 4 bases, V lost 3 bases, and 11 bases had no gene match. Germline loops: CDR1 SGHRS, CDR2 YFSETQ. This CDR3 is built from 18 residues.

This sequence joins TRBV11-3 and TRBJ2-1, with a tentative D call TRBD1 (6 bases). V was pared by 0 bases and J by 4 bases, with 10 bases between. The CDR3 is 15 residues long. Germline CDR1 reads SGHNT; CDR2 reads YENEEA. This chain's CDR3 is CASSLEGQIYNEQFF. The CDR3 region has the DNA TGTGCCAGCAGCTTAGAGGGACAAATTTACAATGAGCAGTTCTTC. Full variable domain (missing parts from reference TRBV11-3 and TRBJ2-1): EAGVVQSPRYKIIEKKQPVAFWCNPISGHNTLYWYLQNLGQGPELLIRYENEEAVDDSQLPKDRFSAERLKGVDSTLKIQPAELGDSAVYLCASSLEGQIYNEQFFGPGTRLTVL.

This chain joins TRBV15 and TRBJ1-1; no definite D call. Trimming removed 0 bases at V and 8 bases at J, with 10 bases between. This CDR3 is built from 13 residues. CDR1 and CDR2 from the germline V gene are LNHNV and YYDKDF (reference sequence). The CDR3 DNA sequence: TGTGCCACCAGCAGAGATTTAGTTGGGGAAGCTTTCTTT. Its translation is CATSRDLVGEAFF.

The chain links TRBV4-1 to TRBJ2-7, with 10 positions matching TRBD2. V trimming: 2 bases; J trimming: 2 bases; junction bases outside the gene matches: 3. CDR3 length: 15 residues. The germline V gene encodes CDR1 MGHRA and CDR2 YSYEKL. The CDR3 loop is CASSQYLAGAYEQYF. In nucleotides, the CDR3 is TGCGCCAGCAGCCAATATCTAGCGGGAGCCTACGAGCAGTACTTC.

The V and J genes are TRBV11-2 and TRBJ1-3, with D uncertain. This CDR3 spans 13 amino acids. V was shortened by 0 bases and J by 2 bases, with 2 bases between the two germline ends. Germline CDR1 is SGHAT and CDR2 is FQNNGV. Here the CDR3 DNA reads TGTGCCAGCAGCTTAGATGCTGGAAACACCATATATTTT. Translating gives CASSLDAGNTIYF.

This clone qualifies as medium-sized (0.01 to 0.1%). V gene TRBV7-2 combines with J gene TRBJ2-1; unclear D gene. V dropped 5 bases and J dropped 9 bases, with 11 bases sitting between them. Germline assignment: CDR1 SGHTA and CDR2 FQGNSA. This CDR3 contains 12 residues. The CDR3 reads CASSAGASEQFF. CDR3 coding DNA: TGTGCCAGCAGCGCCGGAGCCTCTGAGCAGTTCTTC.

This chain uses TRBV19 with TRBJ2-1, with D unclear. The CDR3 extends over 15 amino acids. The V and J ends lost 3 bases and 5 bases respectively, with 14 bases between them. CDR1 and CDR2 from the germline V gene are LNHDA and SQIVND (reference sequence). The CDR3, as DNA: TGTGCCAGTAGTATGAAGGCGGTTACTAACAATGAGCAGTTCTTC. It translates to CASSMKAVTNNEQFF.

CDR3 loop: CASSPSVNYGYTF. The DNA for the CDR3 is TGTGCCAGCTCACCGTCGGTTAACTATGGCTACACCTTC. This chain connects TRBV18 to TRBJ1-2, with D unclear. The CDR3 has 13 residues. Germline lookup yields CDR1 KGHSH and CDR2 LQKENI. Deletions cut 3 bases from V and 1 base from J, with 6 bases between.

The chain recombines TRBV6-4 with TRBJ1-2; no clear D gene. CDR1 is MRHNA, CDR2 SNTAGT, per germline. The CDR3 totals 14 residues. V was shortened by 6 bases and J by 2 bases, with 13 bases between the two germline ends. This chain's CDR3 is CASRNSNANYGYTF. The CDR3 region has the DNA TGTGCCAGCAGAAACTCGAATGCCAACTATGGCTACACCTTC.

This chain links TRBV2 with TRBJ1-3, with D uncertain. With 6 bases removed from V and 3 bases from J, the gap between germline ends came to 15 bases. There are 15 residues in the CDR3. The germline V gene encodes CDR1 SNHLY and CDR2 FYNNEI. The CDR3 is CASSPRARIGNTIYF. The CDR3 DNA sequence: TGTGCCAGCAGCCCCCGGGCCAGGATTGGAAACACCATATATTTT.

The genes are TRBV5-1 and TRBJ2-2, with 8 positions matching TRBD2. Germline values: CDR1 SGHRS, CDR2 YFSETQ. Unmatched junction bases numbered 2, after V lost 0 bases and J lost 4 bases. This CDR3 spans 15 amino acids. The CDR3 protein is CASSLGGGLTGELFF. The CDR3 DNA follows: TGCGCCAGCAGCTTGGGCGGGGGGCTCACCGGGGAGCTGTTTTTT.

The gene calls are TRBV28 and TRBJ2-5; D gene unclear. The ends were cut back, 5 bases at V and 2 bases at J, with 6 bases in the middle. CDR3 size: 12 residues. CDR1 and CDR2 from the germline V gene are MDHEN and SYDVKM. This CDR3 is CASSGVQETQYF. CDR3 DNA: TGTGCCAGCAGTGGGGTACAAGAGACCCAGTACTTC.

The J gene is TRBJ1-5, the V gene TRBV27; no firm D call. CDR1 and CDR2 from the germline V gene are MNHEY and SMNVEV (reference sequence). Trimming cost V 1 base and J 7 bases, with 5 bases left between them. The CDR3 totals 12 residues. The CDR3 loop is CASSLYGQPQHF. CDR3 in DNA: TGTGCCAGCAGTTTATACGGGCAGCCCCAGCATTTT.

V is TRBV5-1 and J is TRBJ1-2, with unresolved D. The V gene lost 0 bases and the J gene lost 7 bases, with 16 bases spanning the gap. This CDR3 is built from 15 residues. CDR1 SGHRS and CDR2 YFSETQ come from the germline V gene. CDR3 coding DNA: TGCGCCAGCAGCTTGGGACACCTCTCACTGTTTGGCTACACCTTC. This translates into CASSLGHLSLFGYTF.

The genes are TRBV30 and TRBJ2-1, with unresolved D. Germline assignment: CDR1 GTSNPN and CDR2 SVGIG (reference sequence). The CDR3 has 12 amino acids. Trimming took 0 bases from V and 7 from J, leaving 7 bases between them. Written as DNA, the CDR3 is TGTGCCTGGAGTGTAGTGGGGAATGAGCAGTTCTTC. This encodes CAWSVVGNEQFF.

The CDR3 bases are TGCGCCAGCAGCTTGGACGGCTCCTACAATGAGCAGTTCTTC. It codes for CASSLDGSYNEQFF. This rearrangement joins TRBV5-1 to TRBJ2-1; D remains ambiguous. This CDR3 contains 14 residues. Germline loops: CDR1 SGHRS, CDR2 YFSETQ. Trimming removed 0 bases at V and 0 bases at J, with 4 bases between.

The chain combines TRBV7-3 with TRBJ2-3, with TRBD2 matching over 13 bases. The CDR3 covers 16 residues. The V gene end was trimmed by 5 bases and the J gene end by 0 bases; junction bases not matched to a gene: 2. From germline, CDR1 is SGHTA and CDR2 FQGTGA. CDR3 DNA: TGTGCCAGCAGCCAGGGACTAGCGGGGAGCACAGATACGCAGTATTTT. This gives the protein CASSQGLAGSTDTQYF.

The V gene is TRBV7-7, the J gene TRBJ2-1; 12 bases agree with TRBD2. Per germline, CDR1 SSHAT and CDR2 FNYEAQ (reference sequence). CDR3 length equals 16 residues. V shed 1 base, J shed 9 bases, and the junction held 7 bases outside the gene matches. CDR3 loop: CASSLGSSGGAGEQFF. The CDR3 DNA reads as TGTGCCAGCAGCTTAGGGTCTAGCGGGGGGGCCGGTGAGCAGTTCTTC.

This chain joins TRBV30 and TRBJ1-1; a possible D gene is TRBD1 (6 bases). Germline CDR1 is GTSNPN and CDR2 is SVGIG (reference sequence). The V gene lost 4 bases and the J gene lost 1 base, with 13 bases spanning the gap. CDR3 length equals 14 residues. CDR3 amino acids: CAWTRLQGNTEAFF. DNA for the CDR3: TGTGCCTGGACCAGGTTACAGGGGAACACTGAAGCTTTCTTT.

The chain employs TRBV5-6 and TRBJ2-7; D is undetermined. Germline V gives CDR1 SGHDT, CDR2 YYEEEE. The CDR3 is made up of 15 amino acids. Trimming cost V 4 bases and J 4 bases, with 18 bases left between them. Written as DNA, the CDR3 is TGTGCCAGCAGCCCCTGGACCAGGATCGGGTACGAGCAGTACGTC. Residues: CASSPWTRIGYEQYV.